This is a list of T cell receptor beta chains from one sample in a study of T cells in Graves' hyperthyroidism and ophthalmopathy. From the multiplex PCR reads, TCRdb called clonotypes with MiXCR, one entry per CDR3 protein. The profile shows 250,000 to 300,000 distinct CDR3 sequences, roughly 15% of them singletons. Material: blood. Receptors originate from a woman in her thirties or forties with Graves' hyperthyroidism that later progressed to Graves' ophthalmopathy. Both conserved end residues are part of each CDR3. D genes are given only for firm matches. The size of a clone is reported for some rows only, either as once, few or many, or as a class for expanded clones.

clone_size: NA
j_call: TRBJ2-1
v_call: TRBV4-2
d_call: TRBD2
cdr3_nt: TGTGCCAGCAGCGCACACTGGGGGGGACTAGCGGACTCCAATGAGCAGTTCTTC
cdr3_aa: CASSAHWGGLADSNEQFF

clone_size: NA
j_call: TRBJ1-2
v_call: TRBV19
d_call: TRBD1
cdr3_nt: TGTGCCAGTAGTCCCGGGGGGCCAGGGGGCCGGCTCTATGGCTACACCTTC
cdr3_aa: CASSPGGPGGRLYGYTF

clone_size: many
j_call: TRBJ1-1
v_call: TRBV10-3
d_call: NA
cdr3_nt: TGTGCCACTGGAGACAACACTGAAGCTTTCTTT
cdr3_aa: CATGDNTEAFF

clone_size: many
j_call: TRBJ1-4
v_call: TRBV20-1
d_call: NA
cdr3_nt: TGCAGTGCTAGAGATCCAGGTCATAATGAAAAACTGTTTTTT
cdr3_aa: CSARDPGHNEKLFF

clone_size: NA
j_call: TRBJ2-3
v_call: TRBV7-3
d_call: TRBD2
cdr3_nt: TGTGCCAGCAGAGCCGGGGTAGCGGGAGTAACAGATAGGCAGTATTTT
cdr3_aa: CASRAGVAGVTDRQYF

clone_size: once
j_call: TRBJ2-1
v_call: TRBV11-2
d_call: TRBD1
cdr3_nt: TGTGCCACCAGTGATCCCGGGACAGGGACCTACAATGAGCAGTTCTTC
cdr3_aa: CATSDPGTGTYNEQFF

clone_size: many
j_call: TRBJ2-7
v_call: TRBV5-1
d_call: TRBD2
cdr3_nt: TGCGCCAGTCATACGACTAGCGGGAGTGTCACCTACGAGCAGTACTTC
cdr3_aa: CASHTTSGSVTYEQYF

clone_size: many
j_call: TRBJ2-1
v_call: TRBV12-3/TRBV12-4
d_call: TRBD1
cdr3_nt: TGTGCCAGCACCGCGACAGGGAATGAGCAGTTCTTC
cdr3_aa: CASTATGNEQFF

clone_size: many
j_call: TRBJ2-4
v_call: TRBV6-2/TRBV6-3
d_call: NA
cdr3_nt: TGTGCCAGCAGTAGCTACTTAGTAGCCAAAAACATTCAGTACTTC
cdr3_aa: CASSSYLVAKNIQYF

clone_size: many
j_call: TRBJ2-1
v_call: TRBV12-3/TRBV12-4
d_call: NA
cdr3_nt: TGTGCCAGCAGTTTAGCTTTCCCAAACAATGAGCAGTTCTTC
cdr3_aa: CASSLAFPNNEQFF

clone_size: NA
j_call: TRBJ2-7
v_call: TRBV6-2/TRBV6-3
d_call: TRBD2
cdr3_nt: TGTGCCAGCAGTTACTACGGAGGGACTAGCGGGAAGAAAGAGCAGTACTTC
cdr3_aa: CASSYYGGTSGKKEQYF

clone_size: many
j_call: TRBJ2-7
v_call: TRBV11-2
d_call: TRBD2
cdr3_nt: TGTGCCAGCAGACGACTAGCGGGAGGGTCCTACGAGCAGTACTTC
cdr3_aa: CASRRLAGGSYEQYF

clone_size: many
j_call: TRBJ2-1
v_call: TRBV7-2
d_call: TRBD2
cdr3_nt: TGTGCCAGCAGCTTACGCCACAGGGGTACTAGCGGGAGCAATGAGCAGTTCTTC
cdr3_aa: CASSLRHRGTSGSNEQFF

clone_size: NA
j_call: TRBJ2-1
v_call: TRBV12-3/TRBV12-4
d_call: NA
cdr3_nt: TGTGCCAGCACCCTCTTCGGGGGTGTGGGGTACAATGAGCAGTCCTTC
cdr3_aa: CASTLFGGVGYNEQSF

clone_size: many
j_call: TRBJ2-7
v_call: TRBV27
d_call: NA
cdr3_nt: TGTGCCAGCAGTTTTTCCTGGGGCGGCTCCTACGAGCAGTACTTC
cdr3_aa: CASSFSWGGSYEQYF

clone_size: many
j_call: TRBJ2-1
v_call: TRBV5-5
d_call: TRBD2
cdr3_nt: TGTGCCAGCAGCCTACCTGGGGGGGGTGAGCAGTTCTTC
cdr3_aa: CASSLPGGGEQFF

clone_size: few
j_call: TRBJ2-1
v_call: TRBV29-1
d_call: NA
cdr3_nt: TGCAGCGTCTCCGACTCCGCGGCGGGGCAGTTCTTC
cdr3_aa: CSVSDSAAGQFF

clone_size: few
j_call: TRBJ2-7
v_call: TRBV5-6
d_call: NA
cdr3_nt: TGTGCCAGCAGCGGTGGTGCTGGGGCATACGAGCAGTACTTC
cdr3_aa: CASSGGAGAYEQYF

clone_size: many
j_call: TRBJ1-1
v_call: TRBV28
d_call: NA
cdr3_nt: TGTGCCAGCACCACCGCCAGTCCGATGAACACTGAAGCTTTCTTT
cdr3_aa: CASTTASPMNTEAFF

clone_size: NA
j_call: TRBJ1-1
v_call: TRBV5-1
d_call: NA
cdr3_nt: TGCGCCAGCAGCTGGGAAATAAAATTCAGGGGACCCACTGAAGCTTTCTTT
cdr3_aa: CASSWEIKFRGPTEAFF

clone_size: few
j_call: TRBJ2-1
v_call: TRBV20-1
d_call: TRBD2
cdr3_nt: TGCAGTGCTAGAGCGCTTAGCGGGAGGCATGAGCAGTTCTTC
cdr3_aa: CSARALSGRHEQFF

clone_size: NA
j_call: TRBJ2-1
v_call: TRBV28
d_call: NA
cdr3_nt: TGTGCCAGCAGCCAAGCCAATAATAACAATGAGCAGTTCTTC
cdr3_aa: CASSQANNNNEQFF

clone_size: few
j_call: TRBJ2-7
v_call: TRBV11-2
d_call: NA
cdr3_nt: TGTGCCAGCAGCAGTACAGGGAAGAGTTACGAGCAGTACTTC
cdr3_aa: CASSSTGKSYEQYF